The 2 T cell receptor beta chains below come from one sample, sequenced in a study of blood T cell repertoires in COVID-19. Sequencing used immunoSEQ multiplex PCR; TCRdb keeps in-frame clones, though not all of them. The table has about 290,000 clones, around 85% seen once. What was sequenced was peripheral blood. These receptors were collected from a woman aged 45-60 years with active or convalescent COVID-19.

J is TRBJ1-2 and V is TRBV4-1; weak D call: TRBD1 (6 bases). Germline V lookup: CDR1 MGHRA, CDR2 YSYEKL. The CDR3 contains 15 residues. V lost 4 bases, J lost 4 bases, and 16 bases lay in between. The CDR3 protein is CASSPYLQGTYGYTF. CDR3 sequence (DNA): TGCGCCAGCAGCCCTTACCTCCAGGGGACCTATGGCTACACCTTC.

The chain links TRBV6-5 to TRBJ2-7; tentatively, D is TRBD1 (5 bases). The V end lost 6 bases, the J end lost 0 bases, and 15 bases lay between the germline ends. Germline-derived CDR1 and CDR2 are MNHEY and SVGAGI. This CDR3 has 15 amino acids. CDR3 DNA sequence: TGTGCCAGCAGCATCGACAGCTTCTCCTCCTACGAGCAGTACTTC. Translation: CASSIDSFSSYEQYF.